These 25 T cell receptor beta chains were sequenced from one sample in a study of OX40 agonist ivuxolimab in advanced cancers. Assay used: immunoSEQ multiplex PCR; TCRdb lists only in-frame clones, some missing. The profile shows some 20,000 clones, just under 75% of them singletons. The source was CD4+ or CD8+ T cells sorted from blood, collected in a trial of the OX40 agonist ivuxolimab. Receptors originate from an adult with an advanced solid tumor such as melanoma, head and neck, liver or kidney cancer.

The genes are TRBV6-6 and TRBJ2-2; unclear D gene. Trimming removed 0 bases at V and 4 bases at J, with 6 bases between. The CDR3 is 14 residues long. Germline V gene lookup returns CDR1 MNHNY and CDR2 SVGAGI (reference sequence). CDR3 bases: TGTGCCAGCAGTTACTCACATACCACCGGGGAGCTGTTTTTT. It encodes CASSYSHTTGELFF.

Concerning this clone itself: Other nucleotide sequences from this sample produce the same CDR3. The chain employs TRBV2 and TRBJ2-7; unclear D gene. V lost 3 bases and J lost 2, with 11 bases in between. CDR1 and CDR2 (germline): SNHLY, FYNNEI. This CDR3 spans 14 amino acids. The CDR3: CASSDGGLTYEQYF. CDR3 in DNA: TGTGCCAGCAGTGACGGTGGATTGACCTACGAGCAGTACTTC.

This chain connects TRBV9 to TRBJ2-3; 7 bases align to TRBD1. This CDR3 has 15 amino acids. Germline lookup yields CDR1 SGDLS and CDR2 YYNGEE. V was clipped by 3 bases and J by 3 bases; unmatched bases: 7. CDR3 loop: CASSETGYPTDTQYF. CDR3 sequence (DNA): TGTGCCAGCAGCGAGACAGGGTATCCGACAGATACGCAGTATTTT.

The V call is TRBV4-3, the J call TRBJ2-2; 9 bases agree with TRBD2. Losses at the gene ends were 0 bases for V and 6 bases for J; bases not matched to a gene: 5. Germline CDR1 is LGHNA and CDR2 is YSLEER. This CDR3 is 16 amino acids long. The CDR3 DNA sequence: TGCGCCAGCAGCCAAGATGCGGCTAGCGGGGCCGGGGAGCTGTTTTTT. It encodes CASSQDAASGAGELFF.

This chain links TRBV6-6 with TRBJ1-1, with TRBD1 matching 7 bases. This CDR3 region has 14 residues. The J segment lost 5 bases and the V segment lost 6 bases, leaving 9 bases of the junction unmatched. Germline CDR1 and CDR2: MNHNY and SVGAGI (reference sequence). In nucleotides, the CDR3 is TGTGCCAGCAGACGTGAGGGGGCGATTACTGAAGCTTTCTTT. Encoded protein: CASRREGAITEAFF.

This clone was found once. J is TRBJ2-7 and V is TRBV2, with TRBD1 identical over 11 bases. CDR1 is SNHLY and CDR2 is FYNNEI in the germline V gene. The J segment lost 4 bases and the V segment lost 3 bases, leaving 11 bases of the junction unmatched. The CDR3 contains 17 residues. CDR3: CASSDNDPGQGGYEQYF. CDR3 DNA sequence: TGTGCCAGCAGTGACAATGACCCGGGACAGGGGGGATACGAGCAGTACTTC.

The rearrangement uses TRBV5-1 and TRBJ2-5; 10 bases match TRBD2. The J call may be mistaken, given a closer DNA end match to TRBJ2-7. This CDR3 region has 13 residues. Germline values: CDR1 SGHRS, CDR2 YFSETQ. CDR3 DNA: TGCGCCAGCAGCTGGGGGACTAGCGCCGAGCAGTACTTC. It codes for CASSWGTSAEQYF.

The chain couples TRBV28 to TRBJ1-6, with TRBD1 identical over 8 bases. The V segment lost 5 bases and the J segment 7 bases; nucleotides outside the gene matches: 10. The germline CDR1 and CDR2 sequences are MDHEN and SYDVKM. This CDR3 is 16 amino acids long. The CDR3 sequence is CASSPTYPGGNSPLHF. CDR3 DNA sequence: TGTGCCAGCAGTCCCACTTACCCAGGGGGCAATTCACCCCTCCACTTT. Variable domain in full (rest from reference TRBV28 and TRBJ1-6): DVKVTQSSRYLVKRTGEKVFLECVQDMDHENMFWYRQDPGLGLRLIYFSYDVKMKEKGDIPEGYSVSREKKERFSLILESASTNQTSMYLCASSPTYPGGNSPLHFGNGTRLTVT.

The chain combines TRBV28 with TRBJ1-5; D is unresolved. The germline gives CDR1 MDHEN, CDR2 SYDVKM. The CDR3 extends over 11 amino acids. The V end was cut by 4 bases, the J end by 9 bases, with 7 bases between. The CDR3 here is CASSSSGPQHF. The CDR3 coding sequence is TGTGCCAGCAGTTCCTCGGGGCCCCAGCATTTT.

The V gene is TRBV11-2, the J gene TRBJ1-2, with a tentative D call TRBD1 (5 bases). CDR3 length equals 13 residues. The V and J ends lost 1 base and 8 bases respectively, with 11 bases between them. Germline V lookup: CDR1 SGHAT, CDR2 FQNNGV. The CDR3 sequence is CASSLAGGGGYTF. The CDR3 region has the DNA TGTGCCAGCAGCTTAGCGGGGGGTGGCGGCTACACCTTC.

The chain is built from TRBV6-6 and TRBJ2-1; 8 nucleotides agree with TRBD2. The CDR3 extends over 16 amino acids. Germline V gene data show CDR1 as MNHNY and CDR2 as SVGAGI (reference sequence). With 2 bases clipped from V and 2 bases from J, the junction kept 5 bases outside the gene matches. The CDR3 is CASSYAGGAAYNEQFF. CDR3 nucleotide sequence: TGTGCCAGCAGTTACGCCGGGGGGGCCGCCTACAATGAGCAGTTCTTC.

This clone was seen a single time. The gene calls are TRBV5-6 and TRBJ1-5, with a possible D match to TRBD1 (5 bases). The CDR3 has 14 amino acids. CDR1 SGHDT and CDR2 YYEEEE come from the germline V gene. The V gene lost 0 bases and the J gene lost 5 bases, with 9 bases spanning the gap. The CDR3 DNA follows: TGTGCCAGCAGCTTGGGCAGGGTGGATCAGCCCCAGCATTTT. Amino acid sequence: CASSLGRVDQPQHF. The full variable domain, with the rest looked up from reference TRBV5-6 and TRBJ1-5, is DAGVTQSPTHLIKTRGQQVTLRCSPKSGHDTVSWYQQALGQGPQFIFQYYEEEERQRGNFPDRFSGHQFPNYSSELNVNALLLGDSALYLCASSLGRVDQPQHFGDGTRLSIL.

This clone appeared a few times. CDR3 coding DNA: TGTGCCAGCAGCTGGAGACAGGGACCCAAAGGGGAAAAACTGTTTTTT. Translating gives CASSWRQGPKGEKLFF. V gene TRBV9 combines with J gene TRBJ1-4; the match to TRBD1 covers 7 bases. This CDR3 comprises 16 residues. After removal of 4 bases from V and 8 bases from J, the junction contained 14 bases not matched to a gene. Germline values: CDR1 SGDLS, CDR2 YYNGEE.

The chain uses TRBV19 and TRBJ1-1; TRBD1 agrees at 7 bases. Trimming cost V 4 bases and J 3 bases; bases outside gene matches: 8. Germline V gene lookup returns CDR1 LNHDA and CDR2 SQIVND (reference sequence). The CDR3 length is 15 residues. The CDR3 coding sequence is TGTGCCAGTAGTAACCCGACAGGGTCGGACACTGAAGCTTTCTTT. This sequence encodes CASSNPTGSDTEAFF.

V and J are TRBV6-1 and TRBJ2-1, with D tentatively TRBD1 or TRBD2 (5 bases each). This CDR3 contains 14 residues. Trimming cost V 4 bases and J 6 bases, with 13 bases left between them. CDR1 is MNHNS, CDR2 SASEGT, per germline. CDR3 residues: CASSAGGGVNEQFF. CDR3 nucleotides: TGTGCCAGCAGTGCTGGGGGTGGAGTCAATGAGCAGTTCTTC.

V gene TRBV6-4 combines with J gene TRBJ2-3, with 14 bases matching TRBD2. The CDR3 spans 15 residues. Germline V CDR1 and CDR2: MRHNA, SNTAGT. With V trimmed by 6 bases and J by 5 bases, 4 bases remained unmatched. The CDR3 here is CASSGTSGGLDTQYF. DNA for the CDR3: TGTGCCAGCAGCGGGACTAGCGGGGGCCTAGATACGCAGTATTTT.

The chain combines TRBV4-2 with TRBJ2-7; D ambiguous. This CDR3 spans 14 amino acids. Germline CDR1 is LGHNA and CDR2 is YNFKEQ. Trimming removed 1 base from V and 3 bases from J, with 10 bases in between. The CDR3 loop reads CASSQVGANYEQYF. DNA of the CDR3: TGTGCCAGCAGCCAAGTGGGTGCGAACTACGAGCAGTACTTC.

V is TRBV5-1 and J is TRBJ1-2; D possibly corresponds to TRBD1 (5 bases). The CDR3 extends over 14 amino acids. The germline gives CDR1 SGHRS, CDR2 YFSETQ. V dropped 0 bases and J dropped 8 bases, with 14 bases sitting between them. The CDR3 sequence is CASSLAGTQSGYTF. The CDR3 region has the DNA TGCGCCAGCAGCTTGGCGGGGACCCAATCGGGCTACACCTTC.

The chain recombines TRBV18 with TRBJ2-1, with 9 bases aligning to TRBD2. Germline V gene data show CDR1 as KGHSH and CDR2 as LQKENI. This CDR3 has 16 amino acids. The ends lost 1 base at V and 3 bases at J; junction bases unmatched: 4. CDR3 coding DNA: TGTGCCAGCTCACCACTGACTAGCGGATACTACAATGAGCAGTTCTTC. This gives the protein CASSPLTSGYYNEQFF.

The chain links TRBV10-2 to TRBJ1-4; D unclear. This CDR3 spans 17 amino acids. The V and J ends lost 4 bases and 0 bases respectively, with 15 bases between them. From germline, CDR1 is WSHSY and CDR2 SAAADI. The CDR3 loop is CASSGNPYTPTNEKLFF. The CDR3 DNA is TGCGCCAGCAGTGGGAACCCATACACTCCAACTAATGAAAAACTGTTTTTT.

The J gene is TRBJ2-2, the V gene TRBV7-3; maybe TRBD1 (5 bases). CDR1 is SGHTA, CDR2 FQGTGA, per germline. The CDR3 totals 14 residues. V was pared by 4 bases and J by 1 base, with 7 bases between. The CDR3, as DNA: TGTGCCAGCAGCTATGGACAGAACACCGGGGAGCTGTTTTTT. Encoded protein: CASSYGQNTGELFF.

This clone was recorded only once. The J gene is TRBJ2-2, the V gene TRBV7-9; no clear D. Germline V gene sequence: CDR1 SEHNR, CDR2 FQNEAQ (reference sequence). V was clipped by 0 bases and J by 3 bases, with 11 bases between them. CDR3 size: 16 residues. The CDR3 protein is CASSLAQGEHTGELFF. The CDR3 nucleotides read TGTGCCAGCAGCTTAGCGCAAGGCGAGCACACCGGGGAGCTGTTTTTT.

J is TRBJ2-4 and V is TRBV2, with TRBD2 matching 8 bases. V was pared by 7 bases and J by 14 bases, with 16 bases of the junction left unmatched. CDR3 size: 14 residues. From germline, CDR1 is SNHLY and CDR2 FYNNEI. The DNA for the CDR3 is TGTGCCAGCAACGGCGGACTAGCTGATACGCTAGAGTACTTC. Its translation is CASNGGLADTLEYF.

The chain employs TRBV7-9 and TRBJ1-5; 10 bases are a match to TRBD1. The CDR3 contains 15 residues. The trim removed 1 base at V and 4 bases at J, leaving 1 base unmatched. Germline lookup yields CDR1 SEHNR and CDR2 FQNEAQ (reference sequence). The CDR3 loop reads CASSLGGQGNQPQHF. The DNA for the CDR3 is TGTGCCAGCAGCTTAGGGGGACAGGGGAATCAGCCCCAGCATTTT.

This clone has a handful of counts. This rearrangement joins TRBV27 to TRBJ1-1, with D maybe TRBD1 (5 bases). The CDR3 extends over 13 amino acids. In germline, CDR1 is MNHEY, CDR2 SMNVEV (reference sequence). V lost 2 bases, J lost 5 bases, and 9 bases lay in between. CDR3 in amino acids: CASSLIGGTEAFF. CDR3 bases: TGTGCCAGCAGTTTAATCGGGGGAACTGAAGCTTTCTTT.